What follows are 26 T cell receptor beta chains derived from one specimen sequenced in a study of blood T cell repertoires in COVID-19. The table came from immunoSEQ multiplex PCR; TCRdb's copy has only in-frame clones and leaves some out. The profile covers about 160,000 clones, with roughly 88% appearing a single time and about 10% taken by the ten largest. The sample consisted of peripheral blood. The receptors derive from a woman older than 75 with active or convalescent COVID-19.

The chain recombines TRBV3-1 (or the pseudogene TRBV3-2) with TRBJ1-5; D remains unclear. CDR3 length: 15 amino acids. V lost 0 bases to trimming and J lost 7 bases, with 13 bases between them. The germline V gene has CDR1 LGHDT and CDR2 YNNKEL (reference sequence). CDR3 bases: TGTGCCAGCAGCCAAGATCCGGCCCCGGGGCAGCCCCAGCATTTT. Translated, it gives CASSQDPAPGQPQHF.

The chain combines TRBV4-1 with TRBJ1-5; 12 bases are a match to TRBD1. Per germline, CDR1 MGHRA and CDR2 YSYEKL. With V trimmed by 1 base and J by 6 bases, 4 bases remained unmatched. The CDR3 runs 16 residues. The DNA of the CDR3 is TGCGCCAGCAGCCAAGTTGGGACAGGGGGCCCTCAGCCCCAGCATTTT. As protein: CASSQVGTGGPQPQHF.

The chain is built from TRBV5-1 and TRBJ1-4; 8 bases map to TRBD1. V shed 0 bases and J 7 bases; nucleotides not matched to a gene: 14. The CDR3 consists of 18 residues. CDR1 and CDR2 (germline): SGHRS, YFSETQ. The CDR3 here is CASSLAEGTGGFGEKLFF. In DNA form, the CDR3 reads TGCGCCAGCAGCTTGGCCGAGGGGACAGGAGGTTTCGGTGAAAAACTGTTTTTT.

The chain employs TRBV9 and TRBJ2-7, with 9 bases identical to TRBD2. Germline values: CDR1 SGDLS, CDR2 YYNGEE. The V gene end was trimmed by 4 bases and the J gene end by 4 bases; junction bases not matched to a gene: 12. The CDR3 is 16 amino acids. CDR3 sequence reads: CASSPRGGLASYEQYF. The CDR3 coding sequence is TGTGCCAGCAGCCCGAGGGGGGGACTAGCTTCTTACGAGCAGTACTTC.

This chain joins TRBV11-2 and TRBJ1-4, with 8 bases identical to TRBD1. J was trimmed by 4 bases and V by 5 bases; bases with no gene match: 12. This CDR3 has 17 amino acids. CDR1 is SGHAT and CDR2 is FQNNGV in the germline V gene. The CDR3 nucleotides read TGTGCCAGCAGCCCACCGACAGGGGTGAGGGGTAATGAAAAACTGTTTTTT. Translating it yields CASSPPTGVRGNEKLFF.

This clone was detected a few times. V is TRBV4-2 and J is TRBJ1-3; D is perhaps TRBD1 (6 bases). V was shortened by 0 bases and J by 4 bases, with 13 bases between the two germline ends. Germline values: CDR1 LGHNA, CDR2 YNFKEQ. CDR3 length equals 16 residues. CDR3 loop: CASSQEVGAGGNTIYF. The CDR3, as DNA: TGTGCCAGCAGCCAAGAAGTGGGGGCTGGAGGAAACACCATATATTTT.

This clone was seen a handful of times. The chain uses TRBV19 and TRBJ1-1; TRBD1 matches 9 bases. The CDR3 has 14 amino acids. J gave up 5 bases and V 7 bases, and 8 bases lay outside the gene matches. Germline V gene lookup returns CDR1 LNHDA and CDR2 SQIVND (reference sequence). In DNA, the CDR3 is TGTGCCAGTACCCCGGACAGGGGAAGGACTGAAGCTTTCTTT. This encodes CASTPDRGRTEAFF.

The V gene is TRBV19, the J gene TRBJ2-5, with TRBD1 as a possible D gene (6 bases). The V end was cut by 2 bases, the J end by 7 bases, with 11 bases between. Germline values: CDR1 LNHDA, CDR2 SQIVND (reference sequence). This CDR3 is 13 amino acids long. The CDR3 reads CASSIILQGTQYF. Here the CDR3 DNA reads TGTGCCAGTAGTATAATCCTACAGGGGACCCAGTACTTC. Complete variable domain (other parts from reference TRBV19 and TRBJ2-5): DGGITQSPKYLFRKEGQNVTLSCEQNLNHDAMYWYRQDPGQGLRLIYYSQIVNDFQKGDIAEGYSVSREKKESFPLTVTSAQKNPTAFYLCASSIILQGTQYFGPGTRLLVL.

V and J are TRBV10-3 and TRBJ1-2, with 10 bases lining up with TRBD1. Germline values: CDR1 ENHRY, CDR2 SYGVKD. The CDR3 loop spans 14 amino acids. J lost 7 bases, V lost 4 bases, and 6 bases had no gene match. For the CDR3, the DNA is TGTGCCATCAGTGGGGACAGGGGAGGAGGTGGCTACACCTTC. Residues: CAISGDRGGGGYTF.

The chain couples TRBV19 to TRBJ1-5, with D perhaps TRBD1 (6 bases). Germline V gives CDR1 LNHDA, CDR2 SQIVND (reference sequence). Trimming pared 9 bases from V and 6 bases from J, leaving 21 bases between. This CDR3 is built from 15 residues. As DNA, the CDR3 is TGTGCCAGCGGCGATGAGTGGGGGCTAAGTCAGCCCCAGCATTTT. Its protein is CASGDEWGLSQPQHF.

This chain connects TRBV7-2 to TRBJ2-7; TRBD2 matches at 9 bases. V was pared by 5 bases and J by 4 bases, with 12 bases of the junction left unmatched. The CDR3 consists of 16 residues. Germline V gives CDR1 SGHTA, CDR2 FQGNSA. In DNA form, the CDR3 reads TGTGCCAGCAGCCTTCAGGCGGGGGGGGTATCGTACGAGCAGTACTTC. The encoded protein is CASSLQAGGVSYEQYF.

The V and J genes are TRBV27 and TRBJ1-6; D unresolved. This CDR3 has 14 residues. Germline V lookup: CDR1 MNHEY, CDR2 SMNVEV (reference sequence). V was pared by 6 bases and J by 7 bases, with 13 bases between. The CDR3 DNA reads as TGTGCCAGCAGCCCCCTCAGTGTCAATTCACCCCTCCACTTT. Amino acids: CASSPLSVNSPLHF.

V gene TRBV4-3 combines with J gene TRBJ1-4; D is possibly TRBD1 (5 bases). Per the germline V gene, CDR1 is LGHNA and CDR2 is YSLEER. The CDR3 extends over 16 amino acids. V lost 3 bases and J 8 bases, leaving 19 bases between the germline ends. The CDR3 sequence is CASSHEEGRVGEKLFF. CDR3 nucleotides: TGCGCCAGCAGCCACGAAGAGGGGAGGGTTGGGGAAAAACTGTTTTTT.

The chain has TRBV18 and TRBJ2-3; possibly TRBD2 for D (6 bases). Germline-derived CDR1 and CDR2 are KGHSH and LQKENI. The CDR3 loop spans 15 amino acids. V was trimmed by 5 bases and J by 2 bases, leaving 14 bases between them. CDR3 protein: CASSKGTLDTDTQYF. The CDR3, as DNA: TGTGCCAGCTCAAAGGGGACTCTAGACACAGATACGCAGTATTTT.

V and J are TRBV19 and TRBJ2-7, with D possibly being TRBD2 (5 bases). In germline, CDR1 is LNHDA, CDR2 SQIVND (reference sequence). V lost 6 bases and J 1 base, leaving 16 bases between the germline ends. The CDR3 contains 15 residues. CDR3 amino acids: CASSPGGSESYEQYF. CDR3 DNA sequence: TGTGCCAGTAGCCCCGGCGGGTCGGAATCCTACGAGCAGTACTTC.

This clone was picked up one time. The chain combines TRBV5-1 with TRBJ1-4; maybe TRBD1 (5 bases). CDR3 length equals 15 residues. Per germline, CDR1 SGHRS and CDR2 YFSETQ. V shed 4 bases and J shed 3 bases, with 13 bases lying between them. In nucleotides, the CDR3 is TGCGCCAGCAGCCGCATAGGGGCTCCTAATGAAAAACTGTTTTTT. Amino acids: CASSRIGAPNEKLFF.

This clone was seen more than once but under ten times. The chain is built from TRBV27 and TRBJ1-6; maybe TRBD1 (5 bases). This CDR3 is 14 amino acids long. Germline CDR1 and CDR2: MNHEY and SMNVEV (reference sequence). The V gene lost 3 bases and the J gene lost 8 bases, with 11 bases spanning the gap. The CDR3: CASSFWTRDSPLHF. The CDR3 DNA reads TGTGCCAGCAGTTTTTGGACAAGGGATTCACCCCTCCACTTT.

This chain connects TRBV7-2 to TRBJ2-3; TRBD2 matches at 15 bases. This CDR3 comprises 17 residues. V gave up 2 bases and J gave up 3 bases; unmatched junction bases: 3. Germline V lookup: CDR1 SGHTA, CDR2 FQGNSA. The DNA for the CDR3 is TGTGCCAGCAGCTTAAGGGGACTAGCGGGGGGAACAGATACGCAGTATTTT. Protein product: CASSLRGLAGGTDTQYF. The complete variable domain, with remaining parts taken from reference TRBV7-2 and TRBJ2-3, reads GAGVSQSPSNKVTEKGKDVELRCDPISGHTALYWYRQSLGQGLEFLIYFQGNSAPDKSGLPSDRFSAERTGGSVSTLTIQRTQQEDSAVYLCASSLRGLAGGTDTQYFGPGTRLTVL.

The chain joins TRBV7-2 to TRBJ2-1; D gene uncertain. V lost 5 bases and J lost 0, with 11 bases in between. Germline V gene lookup returns CDR1 SGHTA and CDR2 FQGNSA. The CDR3 runs 15 residues. CDR3 nucleotides: TGTGCCAGCAGCCCCGAATCAGGCTCCTACAATGAGCAGTTCTTC. Encoded protein: CASSPESGSYNEQFF.

The chain links TRBV11-2 to TRBJ2-7, with D tentatively TRBD2 (5 bases). The CDR3 has 14 amino acids. The V end lost 5 bases, the J end lost 3 bases, and 14 bases lay between the germline ends. Germline loops: CDR1 SGHAT, CDR2 FQNNGV. Here the CDR3 DNA reads TGTGCCAGCAGCCCGCTCGGGGAAGTCTACGAGCAGTACTTC. It translates to CASSPLGEVYEQYF.

This chain connects TRBV10-2 to TRBJ2-5; tentative D call: TRBD2 (5 bases). Trimming shortened V by 2 bases and J by 5 bases, and 18 bases separated the two germline ends. There are 16 residues in the CDR3. Germline V gene data show CDR1 as WSHSY and CDR2 as SAAADI. The chain's CDR3 is CASSETDFTNEETQYF. CDR3 nucleotide sequence: TGCGCCAGCAGTGAGACGGACTTCACTAATGAGGAGACCCAGTACTTC.

The J gene is TRBJ1-4, the V gene TRBV29-1; D is unclear. Per the germline V gene, CDR1 is SQVTM and CDR2 is ANQGSEA. This CDR3 region has 15 residues. The ends were cut back, 4 bases at V and 0 bases at J, with 12 bases in the middle. The CDR3 spells CSVAFNGATNEKLFF. As DNA, the CDR3 is TGCAGCGTTGCCTTTAACGGAGCAACTAATGAAAAACTGTTTTTT.

This sequence joins TRBV6-2 or TRBV6-3 and TRBJ1-5, with 7 positions matching TRBD1. V dropped 4 bases and J dropped 0; count of bases not matched to a gene: 6. The CDR3 is 16 amino acids. Germline CDR1 and CDR2: MNHEY and SVGEGT. CDR3 in amino acids: CASSSTGLGSNQPQHF. CDR3 nucleotides: TGTGCCAGCAGTTCGACAGGGTTGGGTAGCAATCAGCCCCAGCATTTT.

The rearrangement joins TRBV9 to TRBJ1-6; weak D call: TRBD1 (5 bases). CDR1 and CDR2 from the germline V gene are SGDLS and YYNGEE. The CDR3 runs 14 residues. V shed 0 bases and J shed 7 bases, with 8 bases lying between them. The CDR3 sequence: CASSVEQENSPLHF. The CDR3 DNA sequence: TGTGCCAGCAGCGTAGAACAGGAGAATTCACCCCTCCACTTT.

J is TRBJ1-5 and V is TRBV6-1; the D is unclear. Germline V gives CDR1 MNHNS, CDR2 SASEGT. The CDR3 length is 16 residues. V dropped 4 bases and J dropped 0 bases, with 13 bases sitting between them. The CDR3: CASSGPQSSSNQPQHF. The CDR3 bases are TGTGCCAGCAGTGGGCCACAGTCTTCTAGCAATCAGCCCCAGCATTTT.

The chain uses TRBV5-1 and TRBJ2-2; 7 nucleotides agree with TRBD1. The germline gives CDR1 SGHRS, CDR2 YFSETQ. J lost 4 bases, V lost 2 bases, and 5 bases had no gene match. The CDR3 loop spans 15 amino acids. The chain's CDR3 is CASSFRDSPTGELFF. The CDR3 region has the DNA TGCGCCAGCAGCTTCCGGGACAGCCCCACCGGGGAGCTGTTTTTT.